This entry is about one TCR beta chain. The sample belongs to a study of blood T cell repertoires in COVID-19. Study-wide context: Researchers got acute and convalescent COVID-19 samples from the United States, Italy and Spain. The analysed material was cDNA or gDNA that came from T cells, B-cell-depleted T cells, or PBMCs.

The CDR3 has 12 residues. With V trimmed by 7 bases and J by 4 bases, 3 bases remained unmatched. CDR1 is SGHTA and CDR2 is FQGNSA in the germline V gene. Source study methods: Amplification of reference gene primers was used by the study to estimate nucleated cell counts. Libraries were prepared by immunoSEQ multiplex PCR; TCRdb keeps only in-frame clonotypes and omits some of them. The DNA gave D and trimming, while V, J and clone size come from that table. The sample has about 94,000 clones, over 70% seen once. This receptor was identified in a human donor in a cohort sampled during active COVID-19. The sequencing sample was made of peripheral blood. The chain couples TRBV7-2 to TRBJ1-1; 7 nucleotides line up with TRBD1. CDR3 nucleotide sequence: TGTGCCAGCACCGACAGGGCCACTGAAGCTTTCTTT. Its translation is CASTDRATEAFF.